The clone carrying this T cell receptor beta chain was picked up many times. Its antigen is unidentified. The sample comes from a study of shared clonotypes between healthy human individuals. Study-wide points: Sorted-subset sequencing, rarefaction showed, was incomplete despite large depth.

Donors were healthy HIV-negative adults without recent acute infections or vaccinations. Germline assignment: CDR1 DFQATT and CDR2 SNEGSKA (reference sequence). V gave up 6 bases and J gave up 5 bases, with 10 bases separating them. The CDR3 has 11 amino acids. The repertoire was sequenced with immunoSEQ multiplex PCR; TCRdb's copy has only in-frame clones and lacks some. The data contain 550,000 to 700,000 clones, around three quarters of them singletons. This TCR came from a woman aged 25 to 39 in good health. Source material: memory CD4+ T cells sorted from blood. Subset of the sample: CD45RA-negative fraction. This chain connects TRBV20-1 to TRBJ2-5, with no clear D. The CDR3 nucleotides read TGCAGTGCGACCACCGCCGAGACCCAGTACTTC. Translation: CSATTAETQYF.